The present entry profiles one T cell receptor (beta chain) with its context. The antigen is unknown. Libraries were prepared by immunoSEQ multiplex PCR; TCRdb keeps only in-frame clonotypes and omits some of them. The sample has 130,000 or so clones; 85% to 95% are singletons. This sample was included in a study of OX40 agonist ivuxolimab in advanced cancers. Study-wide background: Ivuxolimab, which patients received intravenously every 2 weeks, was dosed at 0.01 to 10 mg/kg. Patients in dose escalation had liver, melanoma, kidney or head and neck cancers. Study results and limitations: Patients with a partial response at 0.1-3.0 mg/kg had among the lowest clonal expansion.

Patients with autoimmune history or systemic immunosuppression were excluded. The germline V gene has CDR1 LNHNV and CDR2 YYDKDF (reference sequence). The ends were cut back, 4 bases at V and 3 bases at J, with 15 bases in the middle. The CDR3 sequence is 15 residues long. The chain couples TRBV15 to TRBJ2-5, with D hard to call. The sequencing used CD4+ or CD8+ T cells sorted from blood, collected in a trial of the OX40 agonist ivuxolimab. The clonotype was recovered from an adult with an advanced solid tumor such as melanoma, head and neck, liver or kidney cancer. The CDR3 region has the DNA TGTGCCACCAGCATTGATCACACCCGGAAAGAGACCCAGTACTTC. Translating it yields CATSIDHTRKETQYF.